This TCR beta chain was found in a study of shared clonotypes between healthy human individuals. Profiled with immunoSEQ multiplex PCR; TCRdb holds only in-frame clones, not every one. The repertoire holds 1.4 million to 1.5 million clones, with roughly 96% as singletons. Donors included only healthy HIV-negative adults lacking recent acute infections or vaccinations. About this clone: This CDR3 is also generated by other DNA sequences in the sample.

Germline loops: CDR1 SGHVS, CDR2 FNYEAQ. V shed 2 bases and J 5 bases; nucleotides not matched to a gene: 3. CDR3 length equals 15 residues. The sequence derives from a man in his thirties or forties in good health. This rearrangement joins TRBV7-6 to TRBJ2-2; 9 nucleotides match TRBD2. Specimen: naive CD4+ T cells sorted from blood. Documented subset: CD45RA+ positively selected. Here the CDR3 DNA reads TGTGCCAGCAGCTTACTTGCGGGAGGGACCGGGGAGCTGTTTTTT. It translates to CASSLLAGGTGELFF.